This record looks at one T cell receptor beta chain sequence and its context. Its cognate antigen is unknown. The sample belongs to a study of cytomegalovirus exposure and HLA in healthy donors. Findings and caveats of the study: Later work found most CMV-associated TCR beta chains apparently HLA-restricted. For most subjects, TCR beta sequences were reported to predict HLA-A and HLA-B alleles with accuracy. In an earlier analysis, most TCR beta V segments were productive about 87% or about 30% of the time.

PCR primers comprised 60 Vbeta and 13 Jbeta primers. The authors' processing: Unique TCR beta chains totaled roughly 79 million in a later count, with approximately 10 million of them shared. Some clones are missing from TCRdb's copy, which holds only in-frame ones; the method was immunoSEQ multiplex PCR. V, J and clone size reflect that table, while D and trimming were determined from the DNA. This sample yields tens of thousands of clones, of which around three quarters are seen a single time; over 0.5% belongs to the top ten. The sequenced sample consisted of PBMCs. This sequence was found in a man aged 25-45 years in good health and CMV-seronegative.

In nucleotides, the CDR3 is TGTGCCAGCAGCCATCGTTCAGAATGGGGCCCGCGAGAGAACACTGAAGCTTTCTTT. Translated, it gives CASSHRSEWGPRENTEAFF. The chain employs TRBV2 and TRBJ1-1, with D possibly being TRBD1 (5 bases). V lost 6 bases, J lost 1 base, and 27 bases lay in between. Germline CDR1 and CDR2: SNHLY and FYNNEI. The CDR3 contains 19 residues. Full variable domain (remainder filled in from reference TRBV2 and TRBJ1-1): EPEVTQTPSHQVTQMGQEVILRCVPISNHLYFYWYRQILGQKVEFLVSFYNNEISEKSEIFDDQFSVERPDGSNFTLKIRSTKLEDSAMYFCASSHRSEWGPRENTEAFFGQGTRLTVV.